This T cell receptor (beta chain) derives from a study of cytomegalovirus exposure and HLA in healthy donors. Study-wide results and limits: As a later analysis revealed, most CMV-associated TCR beta chains appeared HLA-restricted. The Asian-associated ancestry cluster reportedly had fewer N-insertions than the approximately 700-donor mean in a later analysis.

Note on this clone: What it recognizes is unknown.

This PCR relied on a set of 60 Vbeta primers and 13 Jbeta primers. Profiled with immunoSEQ multiplex PCR; TCRdb holds only in-frame clones, not every one. The table records 200,000 or so clones, around 82% of them present only once. This receptor was obtained from a boy aged 5-17 years in good health and CMV-seronegative. The sample consisted of PBMCs.

The CDR3: CAWSVYPRGYTF. The CDR3 region has the DNA TGTGCCTGGAGTGTATACCCGCGCGGCTACACCTTC. This chain joins TRBV30 and TRBJ1-2; D unclear. Trimming cost V 0 bases and J 8 bases, with 10 bases left between them. Germline V gives CDR1 GTSNPN, CDR2 SVGIG (reference sequence). The CDR3 has 12 residues.